These 3 T cell receptor beta chains originate from one sample sequenced in a study of blood T cell repertoires in COVID-19. Assay: immunoSEQ multiplex PCR; the TCRdb copy retains only in-frame clones and omits some. The table shows 250,000 or so clones, with nearly 90% occurring only once. The material sequenced was peripheral blood. The receptors were gathered from a woman aged 30 to 39 with acute or convalescent COVID-19.

The chain's CDR3 is CASSYLSAGSTDTQYF. CDR3 DNA: TGTGCCAGCAGTTACTTGTCCGCGGGAAGCACAGATACGCAGTATTTT. The chain carries TRBV6-2 or TRBV6-3 and TRBJ2-3; a weak D match, TRBD2 (6 bases). The V end was cut by 1 base, the J end by 0 bases, with 11 bases between. The CDR3 runs 16 residues. The germline V gene encodes CDR1 MNHEY and CDR2 SVGEGT.

The V call is TRBV5-1, the J call TRBJ2-3, with 9 bases that match TRBD1. The CDR3 contains 16 residues. Unmatched junction bases numbered 7, after V lost 2 bases and J lost 3 bases. CDR1 is SGHRS and CDR2 is YFSETQ in the germline V gene. The chain's CDR3 is CASSLGTGRRTDTQYF. The CDR3 nucleotides are TGCGCCAGCAGCTTAGGGACAGGGAGGAGGACAGATACGCAGTATTTT.

This clone was seen only a few times. The CDR3 loop is CALITGSNTEAFF. DNA for the CDR3: TGTGCCCTAATTACAGGATCGAACACTGAAGCTTTCTTT. The V gene is TRBV12-3 or TRBV12-4, the J gene TRBJ1-1; tentative D call: TRBD1 (5 bases). Trimming left V 11 bases short and J 1 base short, with 14 bases between. The CDR3 extends over 13 amino acids.